This T cell receptor (beta chain) originates from a study of T-cell memory formation after mild COVID-19. About the research overall: TCR clusters mostly belonged to single donors. Findings and caveats of the study: Within pre-infection memory, some responding clones were found, suggesting cross-reactive memory joined. Chiefly within CM and EM were the contracting CD4+ clones; CD8+ ones were within EMRA. A second wave of clones peaked on day 37, and their SARS-CoV-2 specificity went unconfirmed.

V was pared by 5 bases and J by 9 bases, with 14 bases between. CDR3 length equals 12 residues. The germline gives CDR1 SGHVS, CDR2 FQNEAQ. TCRdb re-analysed the 5' RACE reads in MiXCR, keeping a single row per CDR3 protein. The data contain 150,000 to 200,000 distinct CDR3 sequences, roughly 31% of them singletons. This clonotype was counted a few times. As yet, its antigen is unknown. The source material was PBMCs or a T cell subset sorted from them (not recorded which). The rearrangement joins TRBV7-8 to TRBJ2-7; perhaps D is TRBD1 or TRBD2 (6 bases each). The clonotype originates from an adult woman who had mild COVID-19 (a few samples of this study predate the infection). Cell type and time point are not known. The CDR3 DNA sequence: TGTGCCAGCAGCCGAGGGGGGTCGTGGCAGTACTTC. Translation: CASSRGGSWQYF. The entire variable domain, with the rest obtained from reference TRBV7-8 and TRBJ2-7, is as follows: GAGVSQSPRYKVAKRGQDVALRCDPISGHVSLFWYQQALGQGPEFLTYFQNEAQLDKSGLPSDRFFAERPEGSVSTLKIQRTQQEDSAVYLCASSRGGSWQYFGPGTRLTVT.